Listed here are 10 T cell receptor beta chains from one sample, sequenced in a study of control samples from healthy donors and cancer patients. Using immunoSEQ multiplex PCR, the repertoire was profiled, and TCRdb retains in-frame clones only, with some absent. The sample has roughly 84,000 clones; about nine tenths are singletons. Input material: blood. Receptors originate from a man aged 45-65 years in good health.

The chain links TRBV12-3 or TRBV12-4 to TRBJ2-7, with unresolved D. The CDR3 loop spans 11 amino acids. The V end was cut by 5 bases, the J end by 4 bases, with 6 bases between. The CDR3 is CASSAFYEQYF. CDR3 nucleotides: TGTGCCAGCAGTGCATTTTACGAGCAGTACTTC.

The genes are TRBV6-5 and TRBJ1-2; the D gene is possibly TRBD1 (5 bases). V was pared by 6 bases and J by 5 bases, with 13 bases between. CDR3 length: 13 residues. Germline CDR1 MNHEY, CDR2 SVGAGI. Here the CDR3 reads CASSPGREYGYTF. The CDR3 region has the DNA TGTGCCAGCAGCCCGGGACGGGAATATGGCTACACCTTC.

This sequence joins TRBV29-1 and TRBJ1-1, with 9 bases fitting TRBD1. CDR3 length: 10 amino acids. V shed 7 bases and J 9 bases; nucleotides not matched to a gene: 3. Germline V gene sequence: CDR1 SQVTM, CDR2 ANQGSEA. The CDR3, as DNA: TGCAGCGGGTACAGGGGGCAAGCTTTCTTT. Translating it yields CSGYRGQAFF.

DNA for the CDR3: TGTGCCAGCAGCCAAGAGGGGATCCTATTTGGAAACACCATATATTTT. Protein product: CASSQEGILFGNTIYF. The V and J genes are TRBV3-1 (or the pseudogene TRBV3-2) and TRBJ1-3, with D unclear. V was cut by 0 bases and J by 3 bases, with 12 bases left in between. This CDR3 comprises 16 residues. From germline, CDR1 is LGHDT and CDR2 YNNKEL (reference sequence).

The chain is built from TRBV25-1 and TRBJ1-6; tentative D call: TRBD1 (5 bases). Germline loops: CDR1 MGHDK, CDR2 SYGVNS. V was shortened by 3 bases and J by 8 bases, with 14 bases between the two germline ends. The CDR3 contains 15 residues. In nucleotides, the CDR3 is TGTGCCAGCAGTGACTTCGTAGGGGACTATTCACCCCTCCACTTT. Translating gives CASSDFVGDYSPLHF.

J is TRBJ1-2 and V is TRBV7-9, with D tentatively TRBD1 (5 bases). Germline V gives CDR1 SEHNR, CDR2 FQNEAQ (reference sequence). The length of the CDR3 is 14 residues. V dropped 1 base and J dropped 8 bases, with 14 bases sitting between them. The CDR3 spells CASSLGTREGGYTF. In DNA, the CDR3 is TGTGCCAGCAGCTTAGGTACCAGGGAAGGCGGCTACACCTTC.

This clone appeared a single time. One end of the junction is discordant with germline, which a read error may explain. CDR3 amino acids: CASSLEADGELFF. The DNA for the CDR3 is TGTGCCAGCAGCCTAGAGGCGGACGGGGAGCTGTTTTTT. The chain is built from TRBV11-3 and TRBJ2-2; no firm D call. The CDR3 totals 13 residues. Germline-derived CDR1 and CDR2 are SGHNT and YENEEA.

This chain joins TRBV4-2 and TRBJ2-3; 9 nucleotides align to TRBD2. The germline V gene has CDR1 LGHNA and CDR2 YNFKEQ. V shed 1 base, J shed 9 bases, and the junction held 5 bases outside the gene matches. The CDR3 is made up of 14 amino acids. This chain's CDR3 is CASSQGQAGGTQYF. As DNA, the CDR3 is TGTGCCAGCAGCCAAGGGCAGGCGGGGGGGACGCAGTATTTT.

This clone was seen once. This rearrangement joins TRBV2 to TRBJ1-3; the D gene is possibly TRBD1 (6 bases). Germline V gene sequence: CDR1 SNHLY, CDR2 FYNNEI. Trimming cost V 5 bases and J 2 bases, with 13 bases left between them. CDR3 length: 15 amino acids. CDR3 sequence (DNA): TGTGCCAGCAGTCTACAGGGTTTGCCTGGAAACACCATATATTTT. Translating gives CASSLQGLPGNTIYF.

The V call is TRBV4-1, the J call TRBJ1-2; D is undetermined. The V gene lost 5 bases and the J gene lost 4 bases, with 17 bases spanning the gap. CDR3 size: 15 residues. Germline CDR1 is MGHRA and CDR2 is YSYEKL. The CDR3 coding sequence is TGCGCCAGCAGCTTACATCTATCTGCGAGCTATGGCTACACCTTC. This gives the protein CASSLHLSASYGYTF.